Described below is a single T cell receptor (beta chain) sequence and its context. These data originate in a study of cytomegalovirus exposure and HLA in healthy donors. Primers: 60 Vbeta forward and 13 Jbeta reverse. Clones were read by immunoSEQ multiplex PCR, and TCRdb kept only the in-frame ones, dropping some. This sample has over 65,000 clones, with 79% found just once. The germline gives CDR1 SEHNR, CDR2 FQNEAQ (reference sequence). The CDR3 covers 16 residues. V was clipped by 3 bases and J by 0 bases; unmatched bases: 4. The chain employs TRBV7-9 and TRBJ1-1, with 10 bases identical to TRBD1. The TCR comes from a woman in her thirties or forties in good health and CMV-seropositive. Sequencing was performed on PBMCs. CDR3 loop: CASSFPGQGMNTEAFF. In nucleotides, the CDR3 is TGTGCCAGCAGCTTTCCGGGACAGGGGATGAACACTGAAGCTTTCTTT.